The 25 T cell receptor beta chains in this list originate from one sample, sequenced in a study of T cell responses to AZD1222 COVID-19 vaccine. This table comes from immunoSEQ multiplex PCR, and its TCRdb copy is limited to in-frame clones, with some not included. The sample lists over 100,000 clones, 70% to 90% occurring once. The sequenced sample was peripheral blood, obtained 28 days after the second AZD1222 dose. The receptor set was obtained from an adult who received the AZD1222 COVID-19 vaccine.

In its sample, this clone was seen once. This chain uses TRBV5-1 with TRBJ2-2; TRBD1 matches at 9 bases. CDR1 is SGHRS and CDR2 is YFSETQ in the germline V gene. The V segment lost 0 bases and the J segment 5 bases; nucleotides outside the gene matches: 8. The length of the CDR3 is 17 residues. CDR3 sequence (DNA): TGCGCCAGCAGCTTGGCGGTCGGGACAGGGCCTACCGGGGAGCTGTTTTTT. It is translated as CASSLAVGTGPTGELFF.

This clone has a handful of counts. V usage is TRBV6-5 and J usage is TRBJ1-5; D is uncertain. V lost 6 bases, J lost 4 bases, and 13 bases lay in between. The CDR3 contains 14 residues. Germline V gene sequence: CDR1 MNHEY, CDR2 SVGAGI. CDR3 DNA: TGTGCCAGCAGGGGAGGACGGTATAATCAGCCCCAGCATTTT. Translation gives CASRGGRYNQPQHF.

The rearrangement uses TRBV14 and TRBJ1-1, with a tentative D call TRBD1 (6 bases). The CDR3 has 15 amino acids. In germline, CDR1 is SGHDN, CDR2 FVKESK. V was pared by 2 bases and J by 1 base, with 11 bases between. The CDR3 here is CASSQFGGKNTEAFF. CDR3 bases: TGTGCCAGCAGCCAATTTGGGGGCAAGAACACTGAAGCTTTCTTT.

The chain links TRBV30 to TRBJ1-5; D is unclear. Germline V gene data show CDR1 as GTSNPN and CDR2 as SVGIG (reference sequence). V dropped 0 bases and J dropped 5 bases, with 5 bases sitting between them. The CDR3 extends over 12 amino acids. The CDR3 DNA reads TGTGCCTGGAGTGTGCAACATCAGCCCCAGCATTTT. Translating it yields CAWSVQHQPQHF.

The chain recombines TRBV7-2 with TRBJ1-3; D is perhaps TRBD1 (5 bases). Germline CDR1 SGHTA, CDR2 FQGNSA. V shed 5 bases and J shed 2 bases, with 16 bases lying between them. This CDR3 has 16 amino acids. The CDR3 DNA sequence: TGTGCCAGCAGCCCCCGGAGGGGAATGACTGGAAACACCATATATTTT. Residues: CASSPRRGMTGNTIYF. Looking up the rest from reference TRBV7-2 and TRBJ1-3 gives the full variable domain: GAGVSQSPSNKVTEKGKDVELRCDPISGHTALYWYRQSLGQGLEFLIYFQGNSAPDKSGLPSDRFSAERTGGSVSTLTIQRTQQEDSAVYLCASSPRRGMTGNTIYFGEGSWLTVV.

J is TRBJ2-3 and V is TRBV15; D remains ambiguous. This CDR3 comprises 16 residues. V was clipped by 0 bases and J by 0 bases, with 10 bases between them. Germline V gives CDR1 LNHNV, CDR2 YYDKDF (reference sequence). In nucleotides, the CDR3 is TGTGCCACCAGCAGAGATATGGCGTCTAGCACAGATACGCAGTATTTT. Translated, it gives CATSRDMASSTDTQYF.

The genes are TRBV18 and TRBJ1-3, with unresolved D. The germline V gene encodes CDR1 KGHSH and CDR2 LQKENI. This CDR3 comprises 15 residues. Trimming shortened V by 3 bases and J by 0 bases, and 9 bases separated the two germline ends. CDR3 bases: TGTGCCAGCTCACCCCGGGAGGGCTCTGGAAACACCATATATTTT. Translation gives CASSPREGSGNTIYF. The full variable domain, with the rest looked up from reference TRBV18 and TRBJ1-3, is NAGVMQNPRHLVRRRGQEARLRCSPMKGHSHVYWYRQLPEEGLKFMVYLQKENIIDESGMPKERFSAEFPKEGPSILRIQQVVRGDSAAYFCASSPREGSGNTIYFGEGSWLTVV.

This sequence joins TRBV30 and TRBJ2-7; 8 nucleotides line up with TRBD1. V shed 3 bases, J shed 2 bases, and the junction held 6 bases outside the gene matches. Germline lookup yields CDR1 GTSNPN and CDR2 SVGIG (reference sequence). This CDR3 is 14 amino acids long. The CDR3 DNA sequence: TGTGCCTGGAGAGATGTCAGGGGGCCCTACGAGCAGTACTTC. Its protein is CAWRDVRGPYEQYF.

The CDR3 DNA reads as TGTGCCAGCAGTTACTCGTTTCGCAAATCCGGAGGCTACACCTTC. Residues: CASSYSFRKSGGYTF. This chain joins TRBV6-5 and TRBJ1-2; D gene ambiguous. The germline V gene has CDR1 MNHEY and CDR2 SVGAGI. The CDR3 has 15 amino acids. V lost 0 bases to trimming and J lost 8 bases, with 16 bases between them.

The V gene is TRBV5-5, the J gene TRBJ1-4; no clear D. This CDR3 spans 13 amino acids. The ends were cut back, 0 bases at V and 4 bases at J, with 4 bases in the middle. Germline V gene data show CDR1 as SGHKS and CDR2 as YYEKEE (reference sequence). The CDR3 region is CASSLDLNEKLFF. The DNA for the CDR3 is TGTGCCAGCAGCTTGGATCTTAATGAAAAACTGTTTTTT.

V and J are TRBV6-5 and TRBJ1-6; D gene ambiguous. This CDR3 comprises 12 residues. Germline V gene sequence: CDR1 MNHEY, CDR2 SVGAGI. The V end lost 5 bases, the J end lost 4 bases, and 3 bases lay between the germline ends. CDR3 bases: TGTGCCAGCAGTCCATATAATTCACCCCTCCACTTT. Protein: CASSPYNSPLHF.

The genes are TRBV24-1 and TRBJ1-2; D is undetermined. In germline, CDR1 is KGHDR, CDR2 SFDVKD. The V end lost 1 base, the J end lost 4 bases, and 9 bases lay between the germline ends. CDR3 length equals 14 residues. The CDR3: CATSDFGGAYGYTF. The CDR3 bases are TGTGCCACCAGTGATTTTGGAGGAGCCTATGGCTACACCTTC.

The gene calls are TRBV28 and TRBJ1-1; D might be TRBD1 (5 bases). With 5 bases removed from V and 4 bases from J, the gap between germline ends came to 11 bases. The CDR3 contains 13 residues. In germline, CDR1 is MDHEN, CDR2 SYDVKM. The CDR3 coding sequence is TGTGCCAGCAGTAATGAAGGGGCCACTGAAGCTTTCTTT. Translation gives CASSNEGATEAFF.

This chain joins TRBV7-2 and TRBJ1-1; TRBD1 aligns across 9 bases. The J segment lost 4 bases and the V segment lost 0 bases, leaving 12 bases of the junction unmatched. Per the germline V gene, CDR1 is SGHTA and CDR2 is FQGNSA. This CDR3 is 18 amino acids long. The CDR3 DNA sequence: TGTGCCAGCAGCTTAGCTAGGGGACAGGGCGGATTCGGCACTGAAGCTTTCTTT. This codes for CASSLARGQGGFGTEAFF.

This chain joins TRBV27 and TRBJ2-7; 7 nucleotides line up with TRBD1. The CDR3 length is 13 residues. The V gene's germline CDR1 is MNHEY and CDR2 SMNVEV (reference sequence). The J segment lost 9 bases and the V segment lost 0 bases, leaving 5 bases of the junction unmatched. CDR3 bases: TGTGCCAGCAGTTTATCAGGGGGCCAGGGGCAGTACTTC. It yields the protein CASSLSGGQGQYF.

This clone was observed a handful of times. The chain joins TRBV14 to TRBJ2-1; D unresolved. This CDR3 has 14 amino acids. CDR1 SGHDN and CDR2 FVKESK come from the germline V gene. V lost 5 bases, J lost 10 bases, and 18 bases lay in between. The DNA for the CDR3 is TGTGCCAGCAGCGATGGATCTAACGATCGCGAGCAGTTCTTC. It codes for CASSDGSNDREQFF.

The chain combines TRBV2 with TRBJ2-7; D is possibly TRBD1 (5 bases). Germline V gene lookup returns CDR1 SNHLY and CDR2 FYNNEI. There are 15 residues in the CDR3. V was pared by 1 base and J by 4 bases, with 14 bases between. This CDR3 is CASSEGQGQFYEQYF. The CDR3 bases are TGTGCCAGCAGTGAAGGGCAGGGTCAATTTTACGAGCAGTACTTC.

The chain recombines TRBV9 with TRBJ1-1; 8 positions agree with TRBD1. V lost 3 bases and J lost 3; bases outside the gene matches: 4. Germline-derived CDR1 and CDR2 are SGDLS and YYNGEE. CDR3 length: 14 amino acids. The CDR3: CASSARGLDTEAFF. CDR3 nucleotide sequence: TGTGCCAGCAGCGCCAGGGGGCTGGACACTGAAGCTTTCTTT.

The chain recombines TRBV18 with TRBJ2-7, with a weak D call TRBD1 (6 bases). CDR1 and CDR2 from the germline V gene are KGHSH and LQKENI. This CDR3 is 16 amino acids long. V was trimmed by 3 bases and J by 7 bases, leaving 22 bases between them. The CDR3 DNA is TGTGCCAGCTCACCCCCTGTAGAGGGGACAACCGGGGAGCAGTACTTC. It translates to CASSPPVEGTTGEQYF.

The CDR3 loop reads CASSLVYEVGELFF. CDR3 in DNA: TGTGCCAGCAGCTTAGTCTATGAAGTCGGGGAGCTGTTTTTT. The chain combines TRBV7-9 with TRBJ2-2; D ambiguous. The CDR3 spans 14 residues. V gave up 1 base and J gave up 7 bases, with 10 bases separating them. Germline V gives CDR1 SEHNR, CDR2 FQNEAQ (reference sequence).

The J gene is TRBJ1-2, the V gene TRBV7-6; D unclear. Trimming left V 0 bases short and J 4 bases short, with 6 bases between. The CDR3 covers 13 residues. CDR1 is SGHVS, CDR2 FNYEAQ, per germline. DNA of the CDR3: TGTGCCAGCAGCTTAGCGGGGTCCTATGGCTACACCTTC. It encodes CASSLAGSYGYTF.

The genes are TRBV12-3 or TRBV12-4 and TRBJ2-1, with D uncertain. The V end lost 3 bases, the J end lost 6 bases, and 9 bases lay between the germline ends. The CDR3 extends over 13 amino acids. In DNA, the CDR3 is TGTGCCAGCAGTTTGGCGTCCCTCAATGAGCAGTTCTTC. It codes for CASSLASLNEQFF.

This clone was seen a handful of times. This sequence joins TRBV28 and TRBJ1-5; 7 positions match TRBD1. The CDR3 loop spans 15 amino acids. Unmatched junction bases numbered 8, after V lost 6 bases and J lost 3 bases. CDR1 and CDR2 (germline): MDHEN, SYDVKM. The CDR3: CASRLSDRANQPQHF. The CDR3 nucleotides are TGTGCCAGCAGGCTGAGCGACAGGGCCAATCAGCCCCAGCATTTT.

The chain uses TRBV6-2 or TRBV6-3 and TRBJ2-3; 9 nucleotides align to TRBD2. V lost 4 bases, J lost 2 bases, and 7 bases stayed unmatched. CDR1 MNHEY and CDR2 SVGEGT come from the germline V gene. The CDR3 has 16 amino acids. The CDR3 sequence: CASSSRLAVSTDTQYF. CDR3 nucleotides: TGTGCCAGCAGTTCCCGACTAGCGGTTTCCACAGATACGCAGTATTTT.

The gene calls are TRBV10-2 and TRBJ1-6; D is possibly TRBD1 (5 bases). Germline CDR1 WSHSY, CDR2 SAAADI. The CDR3 loop spans 14 amino acids. V dropped 7 bases and J dropped 4 bases, with 11 bases sitting between them. The CDR3 DNA reads as TGCGCCAGCATGGGGCGTAGTTATAATTCACCCCTCCACTTT. This translates into CASMGRSYNSPLHF.